The present T cell receptor (beta chain) was sequenced within a study of early T cells in non-severe SARS-CoV-2 infection. Whole-study context: With bulk RNA from unsorted whole blood as input, sequencing yielded unpaired chains. Overall study results and limits: Anti-spike CD8 responses were favored by VDJdb matching, which missed private and CD4 specificities.

Each single cDNA molecule received a unique molecular identifier. Using its own MiXCR run on the 5' RACE reads, TCRdb lists one record per CDR3 protein. Of some 67,000 distinct CDR3 sequences in the sample, less than 15% were seen once. Many counts were recorded for this clonotype. The antigen is undetermined. The CDR3 sequence is 12 residues long. Germline CDR1 and CDR2: LNHDA and SQIVND (reference sequence). Trimming removed 10 bases from V and 7 bases from J, with 17 bases in between. The chain joins TRBV19 to TRBJ2-7; D possibly uses TRBD1 or TRBD2 (6 bases each). The sequence came from an adult who was a healthcare worker with PCR-confirmed SARS-CoV-2 infection or an uninfected control (not recorded which). Material for sequencing was whole blood. CDR3 amino acids: CATSLLGGEQYF. As DNA, the CDR3 is TGTGCCACCAGCCTCCTAGGGGGGGAGCAGTACTTC.